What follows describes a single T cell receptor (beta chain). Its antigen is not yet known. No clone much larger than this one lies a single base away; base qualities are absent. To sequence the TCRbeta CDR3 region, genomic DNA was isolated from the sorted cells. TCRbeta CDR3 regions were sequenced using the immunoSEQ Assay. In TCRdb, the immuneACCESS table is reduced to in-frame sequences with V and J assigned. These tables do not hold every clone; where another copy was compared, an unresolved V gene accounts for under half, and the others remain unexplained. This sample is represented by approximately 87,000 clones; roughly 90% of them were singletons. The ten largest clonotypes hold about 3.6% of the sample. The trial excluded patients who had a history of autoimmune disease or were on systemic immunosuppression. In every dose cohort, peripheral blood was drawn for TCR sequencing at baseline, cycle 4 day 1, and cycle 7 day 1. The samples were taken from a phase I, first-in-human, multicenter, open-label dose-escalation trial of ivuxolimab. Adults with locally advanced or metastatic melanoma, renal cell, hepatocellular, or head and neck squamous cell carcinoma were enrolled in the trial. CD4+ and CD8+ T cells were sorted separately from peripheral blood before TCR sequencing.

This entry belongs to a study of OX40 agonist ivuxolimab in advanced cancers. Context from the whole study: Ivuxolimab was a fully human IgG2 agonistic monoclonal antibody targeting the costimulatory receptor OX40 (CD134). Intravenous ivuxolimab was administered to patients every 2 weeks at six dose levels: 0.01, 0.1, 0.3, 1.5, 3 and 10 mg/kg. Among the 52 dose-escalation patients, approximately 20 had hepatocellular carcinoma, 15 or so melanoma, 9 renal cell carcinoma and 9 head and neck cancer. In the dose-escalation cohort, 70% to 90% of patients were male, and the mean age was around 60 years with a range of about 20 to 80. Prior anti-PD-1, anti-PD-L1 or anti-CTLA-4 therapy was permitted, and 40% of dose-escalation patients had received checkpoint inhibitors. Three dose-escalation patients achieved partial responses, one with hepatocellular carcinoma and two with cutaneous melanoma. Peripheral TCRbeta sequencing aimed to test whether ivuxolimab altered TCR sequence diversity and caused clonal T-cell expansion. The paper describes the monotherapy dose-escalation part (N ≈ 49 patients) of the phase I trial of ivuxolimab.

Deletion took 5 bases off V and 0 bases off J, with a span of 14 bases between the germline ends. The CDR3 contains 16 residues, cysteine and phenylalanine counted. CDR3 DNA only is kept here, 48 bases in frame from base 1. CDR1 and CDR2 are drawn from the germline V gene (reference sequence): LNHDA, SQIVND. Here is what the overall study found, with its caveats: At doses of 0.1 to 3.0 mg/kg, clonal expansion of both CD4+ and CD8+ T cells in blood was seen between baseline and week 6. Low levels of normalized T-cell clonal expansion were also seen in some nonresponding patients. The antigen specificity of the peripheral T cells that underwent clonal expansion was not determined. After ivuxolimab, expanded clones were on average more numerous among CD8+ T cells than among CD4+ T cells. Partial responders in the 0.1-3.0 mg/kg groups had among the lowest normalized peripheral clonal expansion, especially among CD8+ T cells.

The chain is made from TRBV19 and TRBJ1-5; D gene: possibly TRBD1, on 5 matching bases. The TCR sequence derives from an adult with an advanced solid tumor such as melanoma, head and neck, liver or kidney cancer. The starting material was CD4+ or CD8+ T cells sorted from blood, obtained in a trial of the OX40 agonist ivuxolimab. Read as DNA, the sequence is TGTGCCAGTAGTTTAATCGACAGCTATAGCAATCAGCCCCAGCATTTT. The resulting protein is CASSLIDSYSNQPQHF.